This T cell receptor (beta chain) was sequenced during a study of cytomegalovirus exposure and HLA in healthy donors. General study results and limits: Being productive about 90% or about 30% of the time was typical of most TCR beta V segments in an earlier analysis.

V shed 4 bases, J shed 0 bases, and the junction held 3 bases outside the gene matches. The length of the CDR3 is 15 residues. Germline V gives CDR1 SNHLY, CDR2 FYNNEI. It was healthy bone marrow donors who served as donors. At collection, donors were nominally healthy, but unrecorded immune exposures were probable. PCR amplification relied on 60 Vbeta primers (plus 13 Jbeta primers). Sequenced by immunoSEQ multiplex PCR; TCRdb stores in-frame clones only, minus some. The sample lists over 150,000 clones; roughly 77% were seen once. Regarding this clone: Its antigen remains unknown.

Sequencing was carried out using PBMCs. The clonotype was recovered from a man in his thirties or forties in good health and CMV-seropositive. The chain links TRBV2 to TRBJ1-5; 7 bases agree with TRBD1. The CDR3 region is CASSGTGYSNQPQHF. The CDR3 bases are TGTGCCAGCAGTGGGACAGGTTATAGCAATCAGCCCCAGCATTTT.